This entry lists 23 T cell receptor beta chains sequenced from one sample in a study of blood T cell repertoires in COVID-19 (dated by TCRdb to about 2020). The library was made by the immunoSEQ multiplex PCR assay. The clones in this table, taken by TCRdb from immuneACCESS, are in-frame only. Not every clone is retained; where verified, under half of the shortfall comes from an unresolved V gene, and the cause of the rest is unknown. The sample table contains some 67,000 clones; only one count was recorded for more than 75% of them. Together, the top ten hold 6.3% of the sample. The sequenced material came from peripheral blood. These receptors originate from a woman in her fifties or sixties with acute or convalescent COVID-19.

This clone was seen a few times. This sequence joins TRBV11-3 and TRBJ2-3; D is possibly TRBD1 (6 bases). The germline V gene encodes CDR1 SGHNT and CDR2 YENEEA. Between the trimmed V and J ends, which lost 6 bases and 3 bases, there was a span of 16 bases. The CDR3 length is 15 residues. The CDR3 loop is CASSPGGGPTDTQYF. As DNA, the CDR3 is TGTGCCAGCAGTCCTGGTGGGGGCCCAACAGATACGCAGTATTTT.

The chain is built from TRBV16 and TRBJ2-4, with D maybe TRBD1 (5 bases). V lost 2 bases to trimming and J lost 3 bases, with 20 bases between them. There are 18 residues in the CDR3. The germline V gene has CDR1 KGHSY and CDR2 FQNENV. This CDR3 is CASSQTPGHVNFKNIQYF. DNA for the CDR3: TGTGCCAGCAGCCAAACTCCAGGACACGTTAATTTCAAAAACATTCAGTACTTC.

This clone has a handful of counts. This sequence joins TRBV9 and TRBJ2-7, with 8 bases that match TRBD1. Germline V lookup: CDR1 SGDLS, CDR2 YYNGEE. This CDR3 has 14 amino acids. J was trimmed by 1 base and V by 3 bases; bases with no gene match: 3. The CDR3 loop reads CASSGTGPSYEQYF. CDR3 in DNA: TGTGCCAGCAGCGGGACAGGGCCTTCCTACGAGCAGTACTTC. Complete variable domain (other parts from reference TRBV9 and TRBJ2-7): DSGVTQTPKHLITATGQRVTLRCSPRSGDLSVYWYQQSLDQGLQFLIQYYNGEERAKGNILERFSAQQFPDLHSELNLSSLELGDSALYFCASSGTGPSYEQYFGPGTRLTVT.

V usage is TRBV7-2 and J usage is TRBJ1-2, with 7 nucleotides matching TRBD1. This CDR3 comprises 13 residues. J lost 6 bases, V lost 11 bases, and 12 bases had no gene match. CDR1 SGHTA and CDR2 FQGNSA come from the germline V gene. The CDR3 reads CAGSTLTGDGYTF. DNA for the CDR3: TGTGCCGGGTCCACGCTCACAGGGGATGGCTACACCTTC.

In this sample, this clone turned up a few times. The CDR3 nucleotides read TGCGCCAGCACCTTAGGACTCGCCTACAATGAGCAGTTCTTC. Translating gives CASTLGLAYNEQFF. The rearrangement uses TRBV5-1 and TRBJ2-1; D is perhaps TRBD2 (5 bases). This CDR3 contains 14 residues. The germline CDR1 and CDR2 sequences are SGHRS and YFSETQ. Between the trimmed V and J ends, which lost 6 bases and 2 bases, there was a span of 12 bases.

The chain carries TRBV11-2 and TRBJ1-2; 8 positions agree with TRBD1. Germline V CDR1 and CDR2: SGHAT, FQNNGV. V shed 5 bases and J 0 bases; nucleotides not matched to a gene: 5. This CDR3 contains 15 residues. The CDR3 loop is CASSLGQGPNYGYTF. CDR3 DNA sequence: TGTGCCAGCAGCCTAGGACAGGGTCCTAACTATGGCTACACCTTC.

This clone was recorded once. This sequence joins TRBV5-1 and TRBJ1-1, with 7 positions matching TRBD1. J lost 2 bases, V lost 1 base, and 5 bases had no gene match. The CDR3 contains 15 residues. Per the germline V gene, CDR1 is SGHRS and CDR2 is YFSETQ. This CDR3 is CASSLLGQTNTEAFF. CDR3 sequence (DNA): TGCGCCAGCAGCTTGTTGGGACAGACCAACACTGAAGCTTTCTTT.

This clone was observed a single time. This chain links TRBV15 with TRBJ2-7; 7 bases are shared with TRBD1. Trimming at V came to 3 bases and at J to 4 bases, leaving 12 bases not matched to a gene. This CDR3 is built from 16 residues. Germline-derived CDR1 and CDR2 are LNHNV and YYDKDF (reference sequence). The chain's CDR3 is CATSRDPTGKEYEQYF. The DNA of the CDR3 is TGTGCCACCAGCAGGGACCCGACAGGGAAGGAGTACGAGCAGTACTTC.

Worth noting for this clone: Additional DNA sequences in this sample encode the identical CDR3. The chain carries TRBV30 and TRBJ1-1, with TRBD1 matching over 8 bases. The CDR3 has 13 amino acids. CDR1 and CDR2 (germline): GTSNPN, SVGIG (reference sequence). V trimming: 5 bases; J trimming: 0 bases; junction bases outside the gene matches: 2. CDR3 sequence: CAWGQGLNTEAFF. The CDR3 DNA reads TGTGCCTGGGGACAGGGCTTGAACACTGAAGCTTTCTTT.

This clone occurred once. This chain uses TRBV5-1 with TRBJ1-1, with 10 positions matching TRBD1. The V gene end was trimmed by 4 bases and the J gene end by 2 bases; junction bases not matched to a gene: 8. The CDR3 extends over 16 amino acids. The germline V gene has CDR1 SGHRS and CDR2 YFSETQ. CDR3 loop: CASSMGTGDGNTEAFF. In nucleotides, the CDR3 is TGCGCCAGCAGCATGGGGACAGGGGATGGAAACACTGAAGCTTTCTTT.

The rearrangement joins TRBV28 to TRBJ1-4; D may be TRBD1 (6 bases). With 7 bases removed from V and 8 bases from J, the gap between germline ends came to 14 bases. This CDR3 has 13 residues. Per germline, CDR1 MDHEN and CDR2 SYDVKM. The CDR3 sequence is CASTPGAAEKLFF. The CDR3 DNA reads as TGTGCCAGCACCCCAGGGGCAGCCGAAAAACTGTTTTTT.

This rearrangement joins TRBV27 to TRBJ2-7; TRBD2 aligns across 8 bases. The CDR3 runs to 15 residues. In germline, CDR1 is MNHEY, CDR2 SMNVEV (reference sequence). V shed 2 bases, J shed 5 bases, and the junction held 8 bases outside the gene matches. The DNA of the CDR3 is TGTGCCAGCAGTTTACCGGGACTAGTGGGGCACGAGCAGTACTTC. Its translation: CASSLPGLVGHEQYF.

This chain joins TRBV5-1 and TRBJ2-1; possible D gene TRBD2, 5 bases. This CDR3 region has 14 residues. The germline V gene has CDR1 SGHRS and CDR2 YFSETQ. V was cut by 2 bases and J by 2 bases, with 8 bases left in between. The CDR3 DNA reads TGCGCCAGCAGCTTCACCGGGGCCTACAATGAGCAGTTCTTC. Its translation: CASSFTGAYNEQFF.

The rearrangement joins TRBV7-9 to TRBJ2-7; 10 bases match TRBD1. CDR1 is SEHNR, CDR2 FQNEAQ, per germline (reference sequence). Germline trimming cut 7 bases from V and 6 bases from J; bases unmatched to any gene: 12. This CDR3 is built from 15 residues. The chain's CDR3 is CASTPGTGATSEQYF. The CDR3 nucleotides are TGTGCCAGCACCCCCGGGACAGGGGCAACTAGCGAGCAGTACTTC.

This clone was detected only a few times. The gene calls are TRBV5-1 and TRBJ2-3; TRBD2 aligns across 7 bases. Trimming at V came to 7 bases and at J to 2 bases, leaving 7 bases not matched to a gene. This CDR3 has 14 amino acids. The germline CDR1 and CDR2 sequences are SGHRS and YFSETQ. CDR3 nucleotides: TGCGCCAGCTCTAACGGGGGGTACACAGATACGCAGTATTTT. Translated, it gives CASSNGGYTDTQYF.

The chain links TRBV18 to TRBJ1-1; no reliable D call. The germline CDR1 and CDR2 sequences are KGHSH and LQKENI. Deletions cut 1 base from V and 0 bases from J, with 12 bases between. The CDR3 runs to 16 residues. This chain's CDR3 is CASSPRNGVMNTEAFF. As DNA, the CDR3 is TGTGCCAGCTCACCACGCAACGGGGTCATGAACACTGAAGCTTTCTTT.

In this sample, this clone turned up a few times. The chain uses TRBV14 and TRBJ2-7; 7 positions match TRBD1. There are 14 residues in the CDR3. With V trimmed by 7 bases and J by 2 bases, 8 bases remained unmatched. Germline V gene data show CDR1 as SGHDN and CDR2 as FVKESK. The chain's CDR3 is CASTQTGLTYEQYF. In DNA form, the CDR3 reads TGTGCCAGCACCCAGACAGGGCTCACCTACGAGCAGTACTTC. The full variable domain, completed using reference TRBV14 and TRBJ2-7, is EAGVTQFPSHSVIEKGQTVTLRCDPISGHDNLYWYRRVMGKEIKFLLHFVKESKQDESGMPNNRFLAERTGGTYSTLKVQPAELEDSGVYFCASTQTGLTYEQYFGPGTRLTVT.

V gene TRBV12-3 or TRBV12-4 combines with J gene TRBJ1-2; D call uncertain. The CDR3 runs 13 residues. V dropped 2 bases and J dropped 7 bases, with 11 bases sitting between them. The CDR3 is CASSLSNVGGYTF. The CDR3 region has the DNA TGTGCCAGCAGTTTATCCAATGTCGGTGGCTACACCTTC.

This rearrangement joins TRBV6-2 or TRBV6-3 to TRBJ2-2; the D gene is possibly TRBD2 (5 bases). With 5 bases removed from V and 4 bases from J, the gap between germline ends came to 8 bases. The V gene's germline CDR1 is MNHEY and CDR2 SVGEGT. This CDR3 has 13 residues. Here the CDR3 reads CASSPRGTGELFF. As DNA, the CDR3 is TGTGCCAGCAGTCCCCGGGGCACCGGGGAGCTGTTTTTT.

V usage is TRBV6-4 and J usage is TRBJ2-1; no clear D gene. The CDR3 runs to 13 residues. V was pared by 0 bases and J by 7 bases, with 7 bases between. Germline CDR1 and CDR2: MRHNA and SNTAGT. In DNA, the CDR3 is TGTGCCAGCAGTGACTCGGCAGAAAATGAGCAGTTCTTC. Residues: CASSDSAENEQFF.

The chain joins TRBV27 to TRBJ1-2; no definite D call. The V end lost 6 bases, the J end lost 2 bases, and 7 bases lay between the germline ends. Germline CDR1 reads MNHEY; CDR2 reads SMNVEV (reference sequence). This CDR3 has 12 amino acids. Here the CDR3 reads CASRNINYGYTF. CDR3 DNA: TGTGCCAGCAGAAACATAAACTATGGCTACACCTTC.

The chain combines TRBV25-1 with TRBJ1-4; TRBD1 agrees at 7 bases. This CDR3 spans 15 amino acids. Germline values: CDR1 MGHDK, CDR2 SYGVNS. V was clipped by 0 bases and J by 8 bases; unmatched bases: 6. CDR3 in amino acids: CASSEYSGGGEKLFF. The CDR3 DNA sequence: TGTGCCAGCAGTGAATATTCAGGGGGTGGAGAAAAACTGTTTTTT.

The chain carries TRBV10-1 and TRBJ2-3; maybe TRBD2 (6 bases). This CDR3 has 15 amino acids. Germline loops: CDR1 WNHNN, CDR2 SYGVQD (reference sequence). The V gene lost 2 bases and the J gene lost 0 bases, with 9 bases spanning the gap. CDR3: CASSEGGTSTDTQYF. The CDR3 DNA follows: TGCGCCAGCAGTGAGGGGGGGACTAGCACAGATACGCAGTATTTT.